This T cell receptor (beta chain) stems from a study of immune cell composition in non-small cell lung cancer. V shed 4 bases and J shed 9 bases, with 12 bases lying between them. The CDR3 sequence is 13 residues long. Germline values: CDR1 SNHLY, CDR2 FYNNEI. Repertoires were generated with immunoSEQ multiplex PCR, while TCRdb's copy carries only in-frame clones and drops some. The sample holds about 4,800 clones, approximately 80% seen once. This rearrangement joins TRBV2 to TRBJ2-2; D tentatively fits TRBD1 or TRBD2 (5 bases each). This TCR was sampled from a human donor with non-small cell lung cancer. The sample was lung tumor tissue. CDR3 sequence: CASSGPQGRELFF. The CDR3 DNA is TGTGCCAGCAGTGGGCCCCAGGGACGGGAGCTGTTTTTT.